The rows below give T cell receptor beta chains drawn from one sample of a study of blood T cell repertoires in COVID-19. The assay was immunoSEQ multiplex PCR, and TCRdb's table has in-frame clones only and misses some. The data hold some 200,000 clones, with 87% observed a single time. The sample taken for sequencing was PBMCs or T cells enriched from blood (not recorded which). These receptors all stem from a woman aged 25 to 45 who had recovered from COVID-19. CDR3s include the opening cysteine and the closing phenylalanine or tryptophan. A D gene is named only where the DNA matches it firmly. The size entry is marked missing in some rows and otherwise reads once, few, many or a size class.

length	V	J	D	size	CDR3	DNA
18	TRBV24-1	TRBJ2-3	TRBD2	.	CATSDPVFQAGEADTQYF	TGTGCCACCAGTGATCCTGTATTTCAGGCGGGAGAGGCAGATACGCAGTATTTT
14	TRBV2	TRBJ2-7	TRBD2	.	CASSLNGGVREQYF	TGTGCCAGCAGTTTGAATGGGGGGGTTCGCGAGCAGTACTTC
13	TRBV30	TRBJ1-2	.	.	CAWSGGAHYGYTF	TGTGCCTGGAGTGGCGGCGCACACTATGGCTACACCTTC
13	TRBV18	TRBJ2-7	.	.	CASSPGRGYEQYF	TGTGCCAGCTCACCAGGAAGAGGATACGAGCAGTACTTC
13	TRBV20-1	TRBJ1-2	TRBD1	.	CSASRQGDGGYTF	TGCAGTGCTAGTAGGCAGGGGGATGGCGGCTACACCTTC
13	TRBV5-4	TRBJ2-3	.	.	CASSFGRTDTQYF	TGTGCCAGCAGCTTTGGCCGCACAGATACGCAGTATTTT
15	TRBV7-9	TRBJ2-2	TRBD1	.	CASSSRDRNTGELFF	TGTGCCAGCAGCTCACGGGACAGGAACACCGGGGAGCTGTTTTTT
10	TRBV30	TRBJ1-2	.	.	CASINYGYTF	TGTGCCTCAATTAACTATGGCTACACCTTC
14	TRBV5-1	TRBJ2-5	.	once	CASSPRGSQETQYF	TGCGCCAGCAGCCCAAGGGGGTCACAAGAGACCCAGTACTTC
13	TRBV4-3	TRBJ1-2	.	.	CASSQVGSGGYTF	TGCGCCAGCAGCCAAGTGGGGAGTGGCGGCTACACCTTC
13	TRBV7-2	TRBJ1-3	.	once	CASSSPGGNTIYF	TGTGCCAGCAGCTCCCCAGGGGGAAACACCATATATTTT
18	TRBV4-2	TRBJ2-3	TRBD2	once	CASSQVLAGGLSTDTQYF	TGTGCCAGCAGCCAAGTGCTAGCGGGGGGATTAAGCACAGATACGCAGTATTTT
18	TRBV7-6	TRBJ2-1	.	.	CASSLADGQLSSYNEQFF	TGTGCCAGCAGCTTAGCGGACGGACAGTTGAGCTCCTACAATGAGCAGTTCTTC
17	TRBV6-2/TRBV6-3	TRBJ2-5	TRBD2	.	CASSNPGLAGLQETQYF	TGTGCCAGCAGCAACCCCGGACTAGCGGGGCTACAAGAGACCCAGTACTTC
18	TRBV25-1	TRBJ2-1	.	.	CASSDLINSGLSYNEQFF	TGTGCCAGCAGTGACCTAATAAATAGCGGTCTCTCCTACAATGAGCAGTTCTTC
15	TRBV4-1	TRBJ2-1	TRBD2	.	CASSHGLAGMGEQFF	TGCGCCAGCAGCCACGGACTAGCGGGGATGGGTGAGCAGTTCTTC
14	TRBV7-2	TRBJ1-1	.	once	CASSSQGFDTEAFF	TGTGCCAGCAGCTCGCAGGGGTTCGACACTGAAGCTTTCTTT
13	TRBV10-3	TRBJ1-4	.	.	CAISETQDEKLFF	TGTGCCATCAGTGAAACACAGGATGAAAAACTGTTTTTT
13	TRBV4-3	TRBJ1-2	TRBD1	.	CASRMTGDYGYTF	TGCGCCAGCCGAATGACAGGGGACTATGGCTACACCTTC
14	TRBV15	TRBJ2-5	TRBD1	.	CATSRDSQGETQYF	TGTGCCACCAGCAGAGATTCACAGGGGGAGACCCAGTACTTC
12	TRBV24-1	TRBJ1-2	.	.	CATSDFNGGYTF	TGTGCCACCAGTGATTTTAACGGGGGCTACACCTTC
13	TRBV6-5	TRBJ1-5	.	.	CASSLTGSQPQHF	TGTGCCAGCAGTCTAACAGGGTCCCAGCCCCAGCATTTT